This entry lists 13 T cell receptor beta chains sequenced from one sample in a study of control samples from healthy donors and cancer patients. The method was immunoSEQ multiplex PCR; TCRdb's version includes in-frame clones alone and lacks a portion of them. The sample holds tens of thousands of clones, approximately 84% seen once. Sequenced: PBMCs. The receptor source for this set is a man between 65 and 85 years old with lung cancer.

The V and J genes are TRBV6-5 and TRBJ1-1, with no clear D. CDR1 is MNHEY and CDR2 is SVGAGI in the germline V gene. CDR3 length: 16 amino acids. The V gene lost 4 bases and the J gene lost 6 bases, with 21 bases spanning the gap. The CDR3 nucleotides are TGTGCCAGCAGTTTTTCCCCCCCCACACAGAGCGCTGAAGCTTTCTTT. Translated, it gives CASSFSPPTQSAEAFF.

This clone has a single count. V and J are TRBV19 and TRBJ1-5; perhaps TRBD1 as D (5 bases). Per germline, CDR1 LNHDA and CDR2 SQIVND (reference sequence). Trimming took 5 bases from V and 6 from J, leaving 20 bases between them. The CDR3 totals 16 residues. Here the CDR3 DNA reads TGTGCCAGTAGTCCAGGGCAGCGAATAACTACTCAGCCCCAGCATTTT. Translating gives CASSPGQRITTQPQHF.

The CDR3 DNA follows: TGCGCCAGCAGCCAAGAACGGCATTTGAACACTGAAGCTTTCTTT. It translates to CASSQERHLNTEAFF. The rearrangement uses TRBV4-3 and TRBJ1-1; D remains ambiguous. CDR1 and CDR2 (germline): LGHNA, YSLEER. This CDR3 is 15 amino acids long. The V gene lost 0 bases and the J gene lost 0 bases, with 8 bases spanning the gap.

The chain uses TRBV6-5 and TRBJ2-7, with 9 bases fitting TRBD1. CDR1 and CDR2 from the germline V gene are MNHEY and SVGAGI. V gave up 10 bases and J gave up 2 bases; unmatched junction bases: 6. This CDR3 is 13 amino acids long. The CDR3, as DNA: TGTGCCACTACAGGGGGCCTTGCCTACGAGCAGTACTTC. It translates to CATTGGLAYEQYF.

The V call is TRBV7-9, the J call TRBJ2-5; TRBD2 matches 9 bases. The CDR3 length is 15 residues. Germline CDR1 is SEHNR and CDR2 is FQNEAQ (reference sequence). Trimming took 8 bases from V and 3 from J; bases not matched to a gene: 10. The CDR3 coding sequence is TGTGCCAGCGACCTCAGCGGGGGGCCGAAAGAGACCCAGTACTTC. Encoded protein: CASDLSGGPKETQYF.

A single count supports this clone. This rearrangement joins TRBV2 to TRBJ2-2; TRBD1 matches 10 bases. CDR1 SNHLY and CDR2 FYNNEI come from the germline V gene. Trimming at V came to 6 bases and at J to 4 bases, leaving 2 bases not matched to a gene. CDR3 length: 14 residues. CDR3 sequence (DNA): TGTGCCAGCAGGGGACAGGGGACCACCGGGGAGCTGTTTTTT. Translating gives CASRGQGTTGELFF. The full variable domain, completed using reference TRBV2 and TRBJ2-2, is EPEVTQTPSHQVTQMGQEVILRCVPISNHLYFYWYRQILGQKVEFLVSFYNNEISEKSEIFDDQFSVERPDGSNFTLKIRSTKLEDSAMYFCASRGQGTTGELFFGEGSRLTVL.

This chain uses TRBV5-1 with TRBJ1-5; D unclear. The germline V gene has CDR1 SGHRS and CDR2 YFSETQ. The CDR3 is 15 residues long. Trimming shortened V by 0 bases and J by 3 bases, and 10 bases separated the two germline ends. The CDR3 region is CASSLDGRSNQPQHF. CDR3 DNA sequence: TGCGCCAGCAGCTTGGATGGCAGATCCAATCAGCCCCAGCATTTT.

V gene TRBV29-1 combines with J gene TRBJ2-5, with D hard to call. CDR1 is SQVTM and CDR2 is ANQGSEA in the germline V gene. CDR3 length: 12 residues. The V end lost 7 bases, the J end lost 5 bases, and 14 bases lay between the germline ends. The CDR3 loop is CSATGWGETQYF. For the CDR3, the DNA is TGCAGCGCCACTGGGTGGGGTGAGACCCAGTACTTC.

The V and J genes are TRBV7-7 and TRBJ2-2; D ambiguous. Germline CDR1 SSHAT, CDR2 FNYEAQ (reference sequence). This CDR3 region has 12 residues. V was cut by 5 bases and J by 3 bases, with 4 bases left in between. Here the CDR3 reads CASSPDTGELFF. The CDR3 DNA reads TGTGCCAGCAGCCCCGACACCGGGGAGCTGTTTTTT. The full variable domain, its missing parts supplied by reference TRBV7-7 and TRBJ2-2, is GAGVSQSPRYKVTKRGQDVTLRCDPISSHATLYWYQQALGQGPEFLTYFNYEAQPDKSGLPSDRFSAERPEGSISTLTIQRTEQRDSAMYRCASSPDTGELFFGEGSRLTVL.

This sequence joins TRBV7-3 and TRBJ1-2; no reliable D call. With 0 bases removed from V and 4 bases from J, the gap between germline ends came to 9 bases. CDR1 SGHTA and CDR2 FQGTGA come from the germline V gene. This CDR3 is 14 amino acids long. For the CDR3, the DNA is TGTGCCAGCAGCTTAACAGCACAGCGCTATGGCTACACCTTC. This gives the protein CASSLTAQRYGYTF.

This clone showed up just once. J is TRBJ2-5 and V is TRBV3-1 (or the pseudogene TRBV3-2); 15 nucleotides align to TRBD2. Germline-derived CDR1 and CDR2 are LGHDT and YNNKEL (reference sequence). The CDR3 runs 16 residues. Germline trimming cut 4 bases from V and 5 bases from J; bases unmatched to any gene: 5. In nucleotides, the CDR3 is TGTGCCAGCAGCCCGGGGACTAGCGGGGGGAAGGAGACCCAGTACTTC. It translates to CASSPGTSGGKETQYF.

V is TRBV3-1 (or the pseudogene TRBV3-2) and J is TRBJ2-2; D is ambiguous. Trimming removed 0 bases from V and 6 bases from J, with 5 bases in between. The CDR3 is 13 residues long. Per germline, CDR1 LGHDT and CDR2 YNNKEL (reference sequence). In DNA form, the CDR3 reads TGTGCCAGCAGCCAAGATTTCCCCGGGGAGCTGTTTTTT. This encodes CASSQDFPGELFF.

The chain has TRBV5-6 and TRBJ2-7; no clear D gene. The V end was cut by 0 bases, the J end by 3 bases, with 7 bases between. The CDR3 length is 13 residues. Germline V CDR1 and CDR2: SGHDT, YYEEEE. In nucleotides, the CDR3 is TGTGCCAGCAGCTTGGGGAACATCTACGAGCAGTACTTC. Residues: CASSLGNIYEQYF. Together with reference TRBV5-6 and TRBJ2-7, the CDR3 gives the full variable domain: DAGVTQSPTHLIKTRGQQVTLRCSPKSGHDTVSWYQQALGQGPQFIFQYYEEEERQRGNFPDRFSGHQFPNYSSELNVNALLLGDSALYLCASSLGNIYEQYFGPGTRLTVT.